One sample yielded the 24 T cell receptor beta chains listed below, sequenced in a study of T cell responses to AZD1222 COVID-19 vaccine. TCRdb keeps only in-frame clones here, not all; method: immunoSEQ multiplex PCR. The sample has 150,000 or so clones; roughly 93% are singletons. The sample here was peripheral blood, taken on day 0 of MenACWY control vaccination. The receptors were gathered from an adult in good health.

This clone occurred a few times. J is TRBJ2-7 and V is TRBV4-1, with a possible D match to TRBD1 (6 bases). Trimming removed 0 bases at V and 2 bases at J, with 11 bases between. Germline V gene lookup returns CDR1 MGHRA and CDR2 YSYEKL. This CDR3 region has 15 residues. Here the CDR3 reads CASSQDTGPTYEQYF. As DNA, the CDR3 is TGCGCCAGCAGCCAAGATACAGGGCCAACCTACGAGCAGTACTTC.

The chain links TRBV5-5 to TRBJ1-1; TRBD1 is a possible D gene (6 bases). Germline V gene data show CDR1 as SGHKS and CDR2 as YYEKEE (reference sequence). The CDR3 contains 15 residues. V lost 2 bases and J 4 bases, leaving 15 bases between the germline ends. CDR3 region: CASSFSTGFGTEAFF. CDR3 nucleotides: TGTGCCAGCAGCTTCTCAACAGGGTTCGGCACTGAAGCTTTCTTT.

J is TRBJ2-2 and V is TRBV7-3, with D unclear. The germline V gene has CDR1 SGHTA and CDR2 FQGTGA. This CDR3 spans 13 amino acids. The V and J ends lost 3 bases and 6 bases respectively, with 8 bases between them. For the CDR3, the DNA is TGTGCCAGCAGCTTTTCGGGCTCCGGGGAGCTGTTTTTT. Translating gives CASSFSGSGELFF. The whole variable domain, filled in from reference TRBV7-3 and TRBJ2-2, reads GAGVSQTPSNKVTEKGKYVELRCDPISGHTALYWYRQSLGQGPEFLIYFQGTGAADDSGLPNDRFFAVRPEGSVSTLKIQRTERGDSAVYLCASSFSGSGELFFGEGSRLTVL.

This clone turned up a few times. The chain combines TRBV19 with TRBJ1-2; D possibly corresponds to TRBD1 (6 bases). Trimming took off 4 bases at V and 11 bases at J, with 26 bases between the two ends. From germline, CDR1 is LNHDA and CDR2 SQIVND (reference sequence). The CDR3 covers 16 residues. The DNA for the CDR3 is TGTGCCAGTAGTACAGGACAGCCCTTCTCCGGTTTCGGATACACCTTC. Protein product: CASSTGQPFSGFGYTF.

The chain couples TRBV27 to TRBJ1-1; D not resolved. Germline loops: CDR1 MNHEY, CDR2 SMNVEV (reference sequence). CDR3 length: 13 residues. Trimming stripped 0 bases from V and 11 bases from J, with 13 bases between. CDR3 in amino acids: CASSLSGSYQAFF. Here the CDR3 DNA reads TGTGCCAGCAGTTTATCCGGGTCCTACCAGGCTTTCTTT.

This chain links TRBV27 with TRBJ1-1, with a weak D call TRBD1 (6 bases). V was clipped by 2 bases and J by 7 bases, with 14 bases between them. Germline V gene lookup returns CDR1 MNHEY and CDR2 SMNVEV (reference sequence). The CDR3 contains 14 residues. CDR3 sequence (DNA): TGTGCCAGCAGTTTAGCCGGGGGGCATAATGAAGCTTTCTTT. Amino acid sequence: CASSLAGGHNEAFF.

The J gene is TRBJ2-7, the V gene TRBV7-8; 12 nucleotides line up with TRBD2. The CDR3 consists of 21 residues. V was clipped by 0 bases and J by 4 bases; unmatched bases: 19. CDR1 and CDR2 (germline): SGHVS, FQNEAQ. CDR3 sequence: CASSLAVTASPGLAGKYEQYF. CDR3 sequence (DNA): TGTGCCAGCAGCTTAGCGGTAACAGCCTCACCCGGACTAGCGGGAAAGTACGAGCAGTACTTC.

The V and J genes are TRBV2 and TRBJ2-3; D might be TRBD1 (6 bases). V was pared by 5 bases and J by 4 bases, with 16 bases between. The CDR3 extends over 15 amino acids. Looked up from germline, CDR1 is SNHLY and CDR2 is FYNNEI. The CDR3 coding sequence is TGTGCCAGCAGTCAACTACAGGGATTGGCAGATACGCAGTATTTT. Encoded protein: CASSQLQGLADTQYF.

This clone appeared a single time. CDR3 in amino acids: CASSQVGRGANTGELFF. The CDR3 DNA reads TGTGCCAGCAGCCAAGTAGGACGCGGGGCTAACACCGGGGAGCTGTTTTTT. The genes are TRBV4-2 and TRBJ2-2, with D perhaps matching TRBD2 (6 bases). Trimming stripped 1 base from V and 2 bases from J, with 14 bases between. Germline V gives CDR1 LGHNA, CDR2 YNFKEQ. This CDR3 is 17 amino acids long.

Only a few counts were recorded for this clone. This chain connects TRBV23-1 to TRBJ2-7, with TRBD1 as a possible D gene (6 bases). TRBV23-1 is annotated as an ORF whose role is uncertain. This CDR3 region has 13 residues. The ends were cut back, 8 bases at V and 3 bases at J, with 14 bases in the middle. Written as DNA, the CDR3 is TGCGCCAGCCTCCACGGCAGGGGCTACGAGCAGTACTTC. This encodes CASLHGRGYEQYF.

J is TRBJ1-2 and V is TRBV24-1; 8 bases are shared with TRBD1. The germline V gene has CDR1 KGHDR and CDR2 SFDVKD. V was pared by 3 bases and J by 0 bases, with 5 bases of the junction left unmatched. The CDR3 extends over 16 amino acids. The CDR3 region has the DNA TGTGCCACCAGTGATGGGGGACAGGCCCCTAACTATGGCTACACCTTC. Translation: CATSDGGQAPNYGYTF.

The chain recombines TRBV11-2 with TRBJ2-7, with 11 nucleotides matching TRBD1. V gave up 3 bases and J gave up 3 bases; unmatched junction bases: 4. Germline assignment: CDR1 SGHAT and CDR2 FQNNGV. There are 15 residues in the CDR3. CDR3 protein: CASSFGTGGYYEQYF. As DNA, the CDR3 is TGTGCCAGCAGCTTTGGGACAGGGGGGTACTACGAGCAGTACTTC.

The CDR3, as DNA: TGTGCCAGTAGTGAAGACAGGTCTTACCAAGAGACCCAGTACTTC. Its protein is CASSEDRSYQETQYF. This chain links TRBV19 with TRBJ2-5; a weak D match, TRBD1 (6 bases). The CDR3 covers 15 residues. V dropped 5 bases and J dropped 0 bases, with 13 bases sitting between them. Germline V gives CDR1 LNHDA, CDR2 SQIVND (reference sequence). The variable domain in full, completed from reference TRBV19 and TRBJ2-5, reads DGGITQSPKYLFRKEGQNVTLSCEQNLNHDAMYWYRQDPGQGLRLIYYSQIVNDFQKGDIAEGYSVSREKKESFPLTVTSAQKNPTAFYLCASSEDRSYQETQYFGPGTRLLVL.

This chain links TRBV5-8 with TRBJ1-1; TRBD1 agrees at 7 bases. The V and J ends lost 0 bases and 2 bases, in that order; junction bases with no gene match: 7. There are 16 residues in the CDR3. The germline V gene encodes CDR1 SGHTS and CDR2 YDEGEE. DNA of the CDR3: TGTGCCAGCAGCTTGGCCAGGGGGGTTATAAACACTGAAGCTTTCTTT. Protein product: CASSLARGVINTEAFF.

The chain uses TRBV9 and TRBJ1-2, with D uncertain. The V end lost 0 bases, the J end lost 8 bases, and 14 bases lay between the germline ends. The CDR3 is made up of 14 amino acids. In germline, CDR1 is SGDLS, CDR2 YYNGEE. CDR3 in DNA: TGTGCCAGCAGCGTAGGGCCGGGGATGGAGGGCTACACCTTC. Translation gives CASSVGPGMEGYTF.

V gene TRBV6-2 or TRBV6-3 combines with J gene TRBJ2-4; D is undetermined. Germline V gene data show CDR1 as MNHEY and CDR2 as SVGEGT. Trimming took 2 bases from V and 3 from J, leaving 11 bases between them. The CDR3 is 15 amino acids. CDR3 amino acids: CASSYEDGGKNIQYF. In nucleotides, the CDR3 is TGTGCCAGCAGTTACGAGGACGGTGGCAAAAACATTCAGTACTTC.

This chain links TRBV13 with TRBJ2-2; 9 bases agree with TRBD2. Germline lookup yields CDR1 PRHDT and CDR2 FYEKMQ (reference sequence). The trim removed 3 bases at V and 2 bases at J, leaving 4 bases unmatched. The CDR3 covers 16 residues. CDR3 sequence reads: CASSLIAGENTGELFF. CDR3 coding DNA: TGTGCCAGCAGCTTGATAGCGGGAGAAAACACCGGGGAGCTGTTTTTT.

The J gene is TRBJ1-4, the V gene TRBV28; 12 nucleotides line up with TRBD1. V was pared by 4 bases and J by 8 bases, with 5 bases of the junction left unmatched. The CDR3 extends over 15 amino acids. In germline, CDR1 is MDHEN, CDR2 SYDVKM. The CDR3 protein is CASSSTGTGGEKLFF. Here the CDR3 DNA reads TGTGCCAGCAGTTCAACCGGGACAGGGGGCGAAAAACTGTTTTTT.

The chain uses TRBV6-8 and TRBJ1-6; D may be TRBD1 (5 bases). The V gene's germline CDR1 is MNHGY and CDR2 SAAAGT. The CDR3 consists of 13 residues. The germline V and J ends were trimmed by 6 bases and 3 bases, with 6 bases remaining between them. DNA for the CDR3: TGTGCCAGCAGGACAGTCTATAATTCACCCCTCCACTTT. It is translated as CASRTVYNSPLHF.

This chain joins TRBV14 and TRBJ2-2; D is unclear. Germline V gene sequence: CDR1 SGHDN, CDR2 FVKESK. This CDR3 has 14 amino acids. Between the trimmed V and J ends, which lost 3 bases and 6 bases, there was a span of 11 bases. Here the CDR3 DNA reads TGTGCCAGCAGCCAGTTGGTCTGGTCCGGGGAGCTGTTTTTT. It specifies CASSQLVWSGELFF.

The chain carries TRBV5-1 and TRBJ2-1; 7 nucleotides match TRBD1. This CDR3 comprises 15 residues. The germline gives CDR1 SGHRS, CDR2 YFSETQ. Unmatched junction bases numbered 7, after V lost 4 bases and J lost 3 bases. The CDR3 bases are TGCGCCAGCAGCCGCAGACAGGGCCTCTACAATGAGCAGTTCTTC. It encodes CASSRRQGLYNEQFF.

The genes are TRBV7-9 and TRBJ1-3; weak D call: TRBD1 (5 bases). Trimming took off 3 bases at V and 0 bases at J, with 21 bases between the two ends. The CDR3 spans 19 residues. In germline, CDR1 is SEHNR, CDR2 FQNEAQ (reference sequence). The CDR3 DNA sequence: TGTGCCAGCAGCTTCACAGGTCCCACTCTCCCCACCTCTGGAAACACCATATATTTT. Residues: CASSFTGPTLPTSGNTIYF.

The chain is built from TRBV9 and TRBJ2-1; D unresolved. The V gene lost 3 bases and the J gene lost 0 bases, with 13 bases spanning the gap. CDR3 size: 16 residues. Per germline, CDR1 SGDLS and CDR2 YYNGEE. The CDR3 sequence: CASSGGLGGSYNEQFF. CDR3 bases: TGTGCCAGCAGCGGAGGATTAGGCGGCTCCTACAATGAGCAGTTCTTC.

The chain has TRBV11-1 and TRBJ1-3; no clear D. Germline V gives CDR1 SGHAT, CDR2 FQDESV (reference sequence). The germline V and J ends were trimmed by 6 bases and 3 bases, with 9 bases remaining between them. This CDR3 comprises 13 residues. This CDR3 is CASRHQGGNTIYF. For the CDR3, the DNA is TGTGCCAGCAGACACCAAGGTGGAAACACCATATATTTT.